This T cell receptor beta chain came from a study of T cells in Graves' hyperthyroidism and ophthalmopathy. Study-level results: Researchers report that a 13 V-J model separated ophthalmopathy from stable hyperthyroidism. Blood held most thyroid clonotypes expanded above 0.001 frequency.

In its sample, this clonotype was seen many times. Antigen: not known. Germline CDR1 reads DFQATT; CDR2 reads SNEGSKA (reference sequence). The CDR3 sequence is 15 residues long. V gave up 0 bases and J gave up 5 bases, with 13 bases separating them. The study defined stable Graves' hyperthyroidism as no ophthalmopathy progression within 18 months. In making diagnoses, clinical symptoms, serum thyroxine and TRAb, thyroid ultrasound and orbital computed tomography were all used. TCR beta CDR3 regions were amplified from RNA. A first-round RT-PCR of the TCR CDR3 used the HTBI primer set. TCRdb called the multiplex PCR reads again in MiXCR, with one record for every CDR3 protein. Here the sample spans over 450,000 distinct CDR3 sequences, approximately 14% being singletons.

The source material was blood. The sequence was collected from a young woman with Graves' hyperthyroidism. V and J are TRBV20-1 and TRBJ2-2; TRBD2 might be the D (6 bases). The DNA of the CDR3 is TGCAGTGCTAGAGATGAGGGAGGAAGGACCGGGGAGCTGTTTTTT. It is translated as CSARDEGGRTGELFF.